The 32 T cell receptor beta chains listed next were all sequenced from one sample in a study of blood T cells in healthy people across ages. Primers used in a second PCR of about 6 to 12 cycles were a sample-barcoded 5' primer and a J-beta primer mix. Each CDR3 protein is one row after TCRdb ran MiXCR on the 5' RACE reads. In the table there are approximately 900,000 distinct CDR3 sequences, about 27% of which are singletons. These same records also appear under a second study, on T cells of mothers and their children.

Source material: blood. These receptors were taken from a woman in her 40s in good health.

Turning to this clonotype: The CDR3 end shows no conserved phenylalanine or tryptophan, and so a read error is likely. This chain uses TRBV7-3 with TRBJ2-3; D is undetermined. This CDR3 has 15 residues. Germline V gene lookup returns CDR1 SGHTA and CDR2 FQGTGA. V lost 7 bases to trimming and J lost 0 bases, with 14 bases between them. CDR3 protein: CASTPEGTSTDTQYV. Here the CDR3 DNA reads TGTGCCAGCACTCCCGAAGGTACTAGCACAGATACGCAGTATGTT.

The chain uses TRBV6-4 and TRBJ2-3, with D perhaps TRBD2 (7 bases). This CDR3 is built from 15 residues. Between the trimmed V and J ends, which lost 6 bases and 0 bases, there was a span of 13 bases. The germline V gene encodes CDR1 MRHNA and CDR2 SNTAGT. This chain's CDR3 is CASSRGALSTDTQYF. CDR3 DNA: TGTGCCAGCAGCCGGGGGGCCCTAAGCACAGATACGCAGTATTTT.

The chain uses TRBV12-3 or TRBV12-4 and TRBJ2-5, with TRBD2 matching 13 bases. Trimming at V came to 6 bases and at J to 13 bases, leaving 14 bases not matched to a gene. The CDR3 covers 15 residues. CDR3 in DNA: TGTGCCAGCAGGGCACTAGCGGGGGGGTACAATGAGCGGTACTTC. It specifies CASRALAGGYNERYF.

This clonotype was observed at least ten times. The chain employs TRBV6-2 or TRBV6-3 and TRBJ2-1, with 13 bases that match TRBD2. Germline V gene data show CDR1 as MNHEY and CDR2 as SVGEGT. The V segment lost 6 bases and the J segment 1 base; nucleotides outside the gene matches: 3. The CDR3 spans 16 residues. The CDR3 protein is CASSRGLAGSYNEQFF. Written as DNA, the CDR3 is TGTGCCAGCAGCAGGGGACTAGCGGGGTCCTACAATGAGCAGTTCTTC.

This clonotype was picked up a small number of times. The chain links TRBV12-5 to TRBJ1-1; D is possibly TRBD1 (5 bases). Trimming took off 5 bases at V and 7 bases at J, with 17 bases between the two ends. In germline, CDR1 is LGHNT, CDR2 FRNRAP. This CDR3 contains 14 residues. The CDR3: CASGLGSGRHEAFF. The CDR3 nucleotides are TGTGCTAGTGGTCTGGGATCGGGACGGCATGAAGCTTTCTTT.

About this clonotype itself: This could be a read error, since a much larger clone is one nucleotide away. This chain uses TRBV7-2 with TRBJ2-5, with D maybe TRBD2 (6 bases). The closer fit of TRBJ2-7 to the DNA end suggests the J call may be wrong. Per germline, CDR1 SGHTA and CDR2 FQGNSA. The CDR3 loop spans 14 amino acids. CDR3: CACSPWDSPYEQYF. The CDR3 nucleotides read TGTGCCTGCAGCCCCTGGGACTCCCCCTACGAGCAGTACTTC.

This clonotype was detected only a few times. The chain links TRBV10-3 to TRBJ1-5; 7 bases line up with TRBD1. Losses at the gene ends were 6 bases for V and 0 bases for J; bases not matched to a gene: 8. Germline V gives CDR1 ENHRY, CDR2 SYGVKD. The CDR3 is 16 residues long. The CDR3 DNA reads as TGTGCCATCAGCCGGGACAGCCGTAATAGCAATCAGCCCCAGCATTTT. Amino acids: CAISRDSRNSNQPQHF.

This clonotype was recorded a few times. It may be a read error: a sequence one base away is much more abundant. The V gene is TRBV9, the J gene TRBJ1-5; D unresolved. Germline V CDR1 and CDR2: SGDLS, YYNGEE. The CDR3 is made up of 13 amino acids. The CDR3 spells CASSSIMGQPQQF. DNA of the CDR3: TGTGCCAGCAGCTCGATAATGGGTCAGCCCCAGCAGTTT.

This clonotype was seen more than once but under ten times. This sequence joins TRBV20-1 and TRBJ2-2; TRBD2 matches at 8 bases. The CDR3 is made up of 15 amino acids. J gave up 1 base and V 5 bases, and 6 bases lay outside the gene matches. Germline V gives CDR1 DFQATT, CDR2 SNEGSKA (reference sequence). The CDR3 nucleotides are TGCAGTGCTTATACGGGGGGGCGGAACACCGGGGAGCTGTTTTTT. This encodes CSAYTGGRNTGELFF.

The chain recombines TRBV6-1 with TRBJ2-4; weak D call: TRBD2 (5 bases). The germline CDR1 and CDR2 sequences are MNHNS and SASEGT. This CDR3 spans 15 amino acids. V was trimmed by 6 bases and J by 3 bases, leaving 15 bases between them. The CDR3 region is CASRDSRLGKNIQYF. CDR3 nucleotide sequence: TGTGCCAGCAGGGACTCCCGGTTGGGCAAAAACATTCAGTACTTC.

The chain has TRBV7-9 and TRBJ1-6; the D gene is possibly TRBD1 (5 bases). Germline-derived CDR1 and CDR2 are SEHNR and FQNEAQ (reference sequence). V dropped 4 bases and J dropped 10 bases, with 11 bases sitting between them. This CDR3 comprises 13 residues. CDR3 bases: TGTGCCAGCAGCTCGGGACGGGCCTCACCCCTCCACTTT. This encodes CASSSGRASPLHF.

The chain employs TRBV7-9 and TRBJ2-7; a possible D gene is TRBD2 (5 bases). CDR3 length: 12 amino acids. Trimming took off 2 bases at V and 5 bases at J, with 7 bases between the two ends. Germline CDR1 reads SEHNR; CDR2 reads FQNEAQ (reference sequence). CDR3 sequence: CASSLTRDEQYF. CDR3 DNA sequence: TGTGCCAGCAGCTTAACTAGAGACGAGCAGTACTTC.

This clonotype was counted ten times or more. The rearrangement joins TRBV7-2 to TRBJ2-5, with D perhaps matching TRBD2 (6 bases). The CDR3 contains 14 residues. The germline gives CDR1 SGHTA, CDR2 FQGNSA. Trimming took 3 bases from V and 4 from J, leaving 12 bases between them. CDR3 region: CASSFGRGRETQYF. CDR3 bases: TGTGCCAGCAGCTTCGGTCGGGGGAGAGAGACCCAGTACTTC.

The rearrangement links TRBV12-3 or TRBV12-4 to TRBJ1-4; no clear D gene. V lost 3 bases to trimming and J lost 7 bases, with 6 bases between them. The CDR3 spans 12 residues. CDR3 in amino acids: CASSFPGEKLFF. The DNA of the CDR3 is TGTGCCAGCAGTTTCCCGGGTGAAAAACTGTTTTTT.

This clonotype was counted many times. The V and J genes are TRBV12-3 or TRBV12-4 and TRBJ2-4; D possibly corresponds to TRBD1 (6 bases). The CDR3 is made up of 15 amino acids. The ends were cut back, 6 bases at V and 0 bases at J, with 12 bases in the middle. The CDR3 region has the DNA TGTGCCAGCAGCTTGGACAGACTAGCCAAAAACATTCAGTACTTC. Encoded protein: CASSLDRLAKNIQYF.

This sequence joins TRBV7-3 and TRBJ2-2, with 8 bases identical to TRBD2. The junction had 6 bases not matched to a gene; V was cut back by 4 bases and J by 2 bases. This CDR3 is 16 amino acids long. Germline values: CDR1 SGHTA, CDR2 FQGTGA. CDR3 in DNA: TGTGCCAGCAGCTCGACTAGCGTGGGAAACACCGGGGAGCTGTTTTTT. This translates into CASSSTSVGNTGELFF.

The chain uses TRBV7-2 and TRBJ2-5; D is perhaps TRBD2 (6 bases). Per germline, CDR1 SGHTA and CDR2 FQGNSA. Trimming pared 1 base from V and 11 bases from J, leaving 17 bases between. The CDR3 loop spans 14 amino acids. The CDR3 loop is CASSLGRLGVEQYF. The DNA for the CDR3 is TGTGCCAGCAGCTTAGGGCGACTAGGGGTAGAGCAGTACTTC.

This clonotype was seen a few times. The V call is TRBV29-1, the J call TRBJ1-1, with TRBD1 matching 9 bases. J lost 4 bases, V lost 7 bases, and 4 bases had no gene match. Germline lookup yields CDR1 SQVTM and CDR2 ANQGSEA. This CDR3 contains 12 residues. The CDR3 nucleotides read TGCAGCGCGGCGACAGGGGGCACTGAAGCTTTCTTT. Its translation: CSAATGGTEAFF.

The chain carries TRBV12-5 and TRBJ2-7; D call uncertain. The J call may be faulty, since TRBJ2-5 better matches the DNA end. Germline assignment: CDR1 LGHNT and CDR2 FRNRAP. The CDR3 is 14 amino acids. The CDR3 region has the DNA TGTGCTAGTGCTATGACCGGGTTACCGGAGACCCAGTACTTC. Encoded protein: CASAMTGLPETQYF.

The chain has TRBV28 and TRBJ2-1; TRBD2 matches 7 bases. Germline CDR1 MDHEN, CDR2 SYDVKM. There are 18 residues in the CDR3. Trimming removed 1 base from V and 3 bases from J; junction bases left unmatched: 12. CDR3 sequence reads: CASSLYGGRILNYNEQFF. CDR3 coding DNA: TGTGCCAGCAGTTTATACGGCGGGAGAATCTTAAACTACAATGAGCAGTTCTTC.

This clonotype was found once. Compared with germline, one end of the junction differs, possibly owing to a read error. The chain joins TRBV7-1 to TRBJ2-2, with D possibly TRBD1 on 6 matching bases. TRBV7-1 is an ORF, with its function uncertain. The CDR3 spans 13 residues. CDR3 in amino acids: CASTSGAVRELFF. The DNA for the CDR3 is TGTGCCAGCACCTCAGGGGCGGTGAGGGAGCTGTTTTTT.

This clonotype was picked up a small number of times. The chain carries TRBV9 and TRBJ1-1; a weak D match, TRBD1 (5 bases). The germline gives CDR1 SGDLS, CDR2 YYNGEE. Trimming pared 0 bases from V and 1 base from J, leaving 7 bases between. The length of the CDR3 is 14 residues. The CDR3, as DNA: TGTGCCAGCAGCGTAGCCCAGGGGAACACTGAAGCTTTCTTT. Amino acid sequence: CASSVAQGNTEAFF.

This clonotype was observed at least ten times. The chain couples TRBV3-1 to TRBJ2-5; unclear D gene. Germline V gene lookup returns CDR1 LGHDT and CDR2 YNNKEL (reference sequence). The ends were cut back, 4 bases at V and 5 bases at J, with 20 bases in the middle. The CDR3 runs 16 residues. The CDR3 reads CASSPLRSDPQETQYF. CDR3 DNA sequence: TGTGCCAGCAGCCCCCTCAGGAGTGACCCTCAGGAGACCCAGTACTTC.

This chain links TRBV5-5 with TRBJ2-2, with D possibly matching TRBD1 (6 bases). Trimming removed 0 bases at V and 5 bases at J, with 14 bases between. This CDR3 comprises 16 residues. CDR1 is SGHKS and CDR2 is YYEKEE in the germline V gene (reference sequence). The CDR3 DNA follows: TGTGCCAGCAGCTTGGCCGGTATACAGGGAACCGGGGAGCTGTTTTTT. Amino acids: CASSLAGIQGTGELFF.

The chain joins TRBV12-3 or TRBV12-4 to TRBJ1-5, with D maybe TRBD1 (6 bases). The CDR3 length is 13 residues. The V end was cut by 3 bases, the J end by 9 bases, with 12 bases between. CDR3 nucleotide sequence: TGTGCCAGCAGTTTTAGGGGGGATCCGCCCCAGCATTTT. Translating it yields CASSFRGDPPQHF.

The table lists this clonotype with a few counts. The genes are TRBV19 and TRBJ2-1; 11 nucleotides match TRBD2. The V gene's germline CDR1 is LNHDA and CDR2 SQIVND (reference sequence). This CDR3 is built from 16 residues. Trimming at V came to 6 bases and at J to 7 bases, leaving 11 bases not matched to a gene. CDR3: CASSETPSGGWNEQFF. The CDR3 coding sequence is TGTGCCAGTAGCGAGACCCCTAGCGGGGGGTGGAATGAGCAGTTCTTC.

This clonotype was counted many times. As DNA, the CDR3 is TGCAGTGCTAGAGTTCCGGGTCGGGTGTACGAGCAGTACTTC. Protein: CSARVPGRVYEQYF. V usage is TRBV20-1 and J usage is TRBJ2-7; D gene ambiguous. The germline V and J ends were trimmed by 1 base and 4 bases, with 14 bases remaining between them. CDR3 length: 14 residues. Germline V gene data show CDR1 as DFQATT and CDR2 as SNEGSKA (reference sequence).

Comments on this clonotype: With a much larger clone just one base away, this may be a read error. V gene TRBV3-1 combines with J gene TRBJ2-7; 7 nucleotides line up with TRBD1. CDR1 is LGHDT and CDR2 is YNNKEL in the germline V gene (reference sequence). J lost 6 bases, V lost 8 bases, and 7 bases had no gene match. The CDR3 contains 12 residues. CDR3 region: CASEGALCEQYF. The CDR3 nucleotides read TGTGCCAGCGAGGGGGCACTCTGCGAGCAGTACTTC.

This clonotype was recorded many times. This chain connects TRBV20-1 to TRBJ2-1; 12 nucleotides agree with TRBD2. Germline loops: CDR1 DFQATT, CDR2 SNEGSKA (reference sequence). Trimming removed 5 bases from V and 1 base from J; junction bases left unmatched: 6. The CDR3 covers 16 residues. Here the CDR3 reads CSAWTSGAKSYNEQFF. CDR3 nucleotides: TGCAGTGCTTGGACTAGCGGGGCGAAGTCCTACAATGAGCAGTTCTTC.

The V and J genes are TRBV7-2 and TRBJ1-5; D gene unclear. V lost 3 bases and J 4 bases, leaving 4 bases between the germline ends. Germline assignment: CDR1 SGHTA and CDR2 FQGNSA. The CDR3 extends over 12 amino acids. The CDR3 sequence: CASSLMNQPQHF. The CDR3 region has the DNA TGTGCCAGCAGCTTGATGAATCAGCCCCAGCATTTT.

This clonotype was observed many times. The J gene is TRBJ2-3, the V gene TRBV7-9; D might be TRBD2 (6 bases). The ends were cut back, 5 bases at V and 0 bases at J, with 15 bases in the middle. The CDR3 totals 16 residues. Germline lookup yields CDR1 SEHNR and CDR2 FQNEAQ (reference sequence). DNA for the CDR3: TGTGCCAGCAGCCGCGGGGACTTCGTTAGCACAGATACGCAGTATTTT. Residues: CASSRGDFVSTDTQYF.

J is TRBJ1-4 and V is TRBV5-1; 8 bases align to TRBD1. Germline values: CDR1 SGHRS, CDR2 YFSETQ. V lost 3 bases, J lost 7 bases, and 8 bases stayed unmatched. CDR3 length equals 15 residues. The chain's CDR3 is CASSYSTGGGEKLFF. The CDR3 DNA reads TGCGCCAGCAGCTACTCCACAGGGGGGGGTGAAAAACTGTTTTTT.